Following are 11 T cell receptor beta chains from one sample sequenced in a study of CD8+CD57+ T cells in acquired aplastic anemia. Sequencing was done on patients that had shown CD8+CD57+ cell expansion by flow cytometry. Genomic DNA served as template for TCR beta VDJ and CDR3 profiling. Each CDR3 protein is one row after TCRdb ran MiXCR on the reads. The sample lists around 430,000 distinct CDR3 sequences, more than 25% occurring once. Sequencing was done on a sample of sorted CD4+, CD8+, or CD8+CD57+ T cells (not recorded which) from PBMCs. Receptors were obtained from a human donor with aplastic anemia.

The J gene is TRBJ2-2, the V gene TRBV29-1; D is perhaps TRBD2 (5 bases). The CDR3 runs to 16 residues. V dropped 3 bases and J dropped 3 bases, with 17 bases sitting between them. Germline values: CDR1 SQVTM, CDR2 ANQGSEA. This CDR3 reads CSVESEGTSYTGELFF. CDR3 bases: TGCAGCGTTGAGTCTGAGGGCACCTCCTACACCGGGGAGCTGTTTTTT.

Comment on this clonotype: A read error may account for a junction end that differs from germline. The rearrangement uses TRBV10-3 and TRBJ2-1; 8 nucleotides line up with TRBD2. The germline V gene encodes CDR1 ENHRY and CDR2 SYGVKD. The CDR3 runs to 12 residues. The CDR3 here is CASSLWTSPLFF. CDR3 nucleotides: TGTGCCAGCAGTTTATGGACTAGCCCTTTGTTCTTC.

There are many counts of this clonotype. This sequence joins TRBV9 and TRBJ1-5, with D maybe TRBD1 (5 bases). CDR1 is SGDLS, CDR2 YYNGEE, per germline. This CDR3 comprises 16 residues. The ends were cut back, 5 bases at V and 6 bases at J, with 21 bases in the middle. The CDR3 sequence: CASRTGRQGGGQPQHF. CDR3 DNA sequence: TGTGCCAGCAGGACCGGTAGGCAGGGCGGAGGTCAGCCCCAGCATTTT.

The chain combines TRBV19 with TRBJ1-2; D ambiguous. The CDR3 is 12 amino acids. The germline CDR1 and CDR2 sequences are LNHDA and SQIVND (reference sequence). Trimming took 3 bases from V and 2 from J, leaving 4 bases between them. The CDR3 DNA sequence: TGTGCCAGTAGTATGCCAAACTATGGCTACACCTTC. Its protein product is CASSMPNYGYTF.

This clonotype was found many times. The chain couples TRBV10-3 to TRBJ1-2; 9 positions match TRBD1. From germline, CDR1 is ENHRY and CDR2 SYGVKD. The junction had 8 bases not matched to a gene; V was cut back by 4 bases and J by 8 bases. The CDR3 spans 14 residues. The CDR3 region has the DNA TGTGCCATCAGTGGCCCCGGACAGGGGTACGGCTACACCTTC. It yields the protein CAISGPGQGYGYTF.

This clonotype was counted at least ten times. The rearrangement uses TRBV9 and TRBJ1-1; 7 bases map to TRBD1. Germline V gives CDR1 SGDLS, CDR2 YYNGEE. The CDR3 sequence is 15 residues long. V lost 3 bases and J lost 2; bases outside the gene matches: 7. Here the CDR3 DNA reads TGTGCCAGCAGCGCTAGGGACAGACTTAACACTGAAGCTTTCTTT. Its protein is CASSARDRLNTEAFF. Combining the CDR3 with reference TRBV9 and TRBJ1-1 gives the whole variable domain DSGVTQTPKHLITATGQRVTLRCSPRSGDLSVYWYQQSLDQGLQFLIQYYNGEERAKGNILERFSAQQFPDLHSELNLSSLELGDSALYFCASSARDRLNTEAFFGQGTRLTVV.

This chain joins TRBV7-9 and TRBJ1-1; no definite D call. CDR1 and CDR2 from the germline V gene are SEHNR and FQNEAQ (reference sequence). Trimming took 3 bases from V and 3 from J, leaving 5 bases between them. This CDR3 has 12 amino acids. DNA of the CDR3: TGTGCCAGCAGCTTGTGGGACACTGAAGCTTTCTTT. It specifies CASSLWDTEAFF.

The chain joins TRBV29-1 to TRBJ1-4, with 11 bases aligning to TRBD1. CDR1 SQVTM and CDR2 ANQGSEA come from the germline V gene. The CDR3 extends over 13 amino acids. Trimming at V came to 6 bases and at J to 7 bases, leaving 4 bases not matched to a gene. The DNA of the CDR3 is TGCAGCGTAGAGGACAGGGGGCGTGAAAAACTGTTTTTT. Its translation: CSVEDRGREKLFF. The full variable domain, rest sourced from reference TRBV29-1 and TRBJ1-4, is SAVISQKPSRDICQRGTSLTIQCQVDSQVTMMFWYRQQPGQSLTLIATANQGSEATYESGFVIDKFPISRPNLTFSTLTVSNMSPEDSSIYLCSVEDRGREKLFFGSGTQLSVL.

The chain employs TRBV9 and TRBJ2-3, with 9 positions matching TRBD2. This CDR3 has 16 amino acids. V shed 3 bases and J 2 bases; nucleotides not matched to a gene: 7. Germline V gives CDR1 SGDLS, CDR2 YYNGEE. For the CDR3, the DNA is TGTGCCAGCAGCGCAGGGACTAGCCAAATCACAGATACGCAGTATTTT. This gives the protein CASSAGTSQITDTQYF. The whole variable domain, remainder taken from reference TRBV9 and TRBJ2-3, is DSGVTQTPKHLITATGQRVTLRCSPRSGDLSVYWYQQSLDQGLQFLIQYYNGEERAKGNILERFSAQQFPDLHSELNLSSLELGDSALYFCASSAGTSQITDTQYFGPGTRLTVL.

The rearrangement links TRBV19 to TRBJ1-1, with D perhaps TRBD1 (6 bases). Germline CDR1 LNHDA, CDR2 SQIVND (reference sequence). Trimming took 7 bases from V and 3 from J, leaving 24 bases between them. This CDR3 has 17 residues. This chain's CDR3 is CASKTGTHEKRDTEAFF. DNA for the CDR3: TGTGCCAGTAAAACCGGGACACATGAAAAGAGGGACACTGAAGCTTTCTTT.

The V call is TRBV19, the J call TRBJ2-1; 7 positions agree with TRBD2. This CDR3 has 12 residues. Germline V gene lookup returns CDR1 LNHDA and CDR2 SQIVND (reference sequence). The CDR3 loop is CARTSWGREQFF. CDR3 bases: TGTGCTCGGACTAGTTGGGGGAGAGAGCAGTTCTTC.